A selection of T cell receptor beta chains follows, all from one sample in a study of human T cells and chemical hapten exposure. TCRdb reprocessed the RACE reads via MiXCR and lists one record per CDR3 protein. The data contain about 120,000 distinct CDR3 sequences, around 11% of them singletons. Sequencing used whole blood, obtained in connection with sensitization to the hapten diphenylcyclopropenone (DPC). Receptors were obtained from a woman in her 50s with alopecia areata. Some clones in this sample may be carry-over from other donors' samples. CDR3s include the opening cysteine and the closing phenylalanine or tryptophan. The D gene is left open where the match is weak. A clone size is listed for some rows: how often the clone was seen (once, few, many), or a class if it is expanded.

TRBV23-1	-	TRBJ1-3	few	TGCGCCAGCAGTCAATCTATAGGATGTGGAAACACCATATATTTT	CASSQSIGCGNTIYF
TRBV27	-	TRBJ2-3	-	TGTGCCAGCTGTGTACGACCCGGAGCAGATACGCAGTATTTT	CASCVRPGADTQYF
TRBV9	TRBD1	TRBJ2-1	-	TGTGCCAGCAGCTCCGACCCGGGACAGGGCTCTTCGTGGGAGCAGTTCTTC	CASSSDPGQGSSWEQFF
TRBV7-2	TRBD2	TRBJ2-1	few	TGTGCCAGCAGCTCGACTAGCGGGAGGGCCTCAGTGCAGTTCTTC	CASSSTSGRASVQFF
TRBV5-1	-	TRBJ1-5	once	TGCGCCAGCAGCTTGGGGGACGGCTTCCTAACTTATAGCAATCAGCCCCAGCATTTT	CASSLGDGFLTYSNQPQHF
TRBV18	TRBD2	TRBJ2-3	few	TGTGCCAGCTCACCTCCACGACTAGCGGGGATCACAGATACGCAGTATTTT	CASSPPRLAGITDTQYF
TRBV7-9	-	TRBJ2-7	many	TGTGCCAGCAGCTTGGAGGGTTACTTGTACGAGCAGTACTTC	CASSLEGYLYEQYF
TRBV27	-	TRBJ2-3	few	TGTGCCAGCAGTCCCCTTCTTGGGGATACGCAGTATTTT	CASSPLLGDTQYF
TRBV3-1	-	TRBJ1-1	few	TGTGCCAGCAGGGCCAGAGGAGCAGAGGAAGCTTTCTTT	CASRARGAEEAFF
TRBV30	TRBD1	TRBJ1-1	many	TGTGCCTGGTCTTACAGGGGTGCAGCTTTCTTT	CAWSYRGAAFF
TRBV10-3	-	TRBJ2-3	many	TGTGCCATCGGCGCAGGTTACACAGATACGCAGTATTTT	CAIGAGYTDTQYF
TRBV20-1	-	TRBJ1-5	few	TGCAGTGCCACGATACTGAGGATGGGGGGCGGTCAGCCCCAGCATTTT	CSATILRMGGGQPQHF
TRBV11-2	TRBD2	TRBJ2-1	few	TGTGCCAGCAGCTTAAGGAGCGGGAGGGATGAGCAGTTCTTC	CASSLRSGRDEQFF
TRBV5-1	TRBD1	TRBJ2-7	-	TGCGCCAGCAGCCCGACAGGGGGCTTGAACTACGAGCAGTACTTC	CASSPTGGLNYEQYF
TRBV12-3/TRBV12-4	TRBD1	TRBJ1-4	few	TGTGCCAGCAGATCTACAGGGGGGAATGAAAAACTGTTTTTT	CASRSTGGNEKLFF
TRBV15	-	TRBJ2-3	-	TGTGCCACCAGCCCGAGGGGGGCCATAGCCGGATCCAAACTTCACACAGATACGCAGTATTTT	CATSPRGAIAGSKLHTDTQYF
TRBV10-3	TRBD2	TRBJ2-3	many	TGTGCCATCAGTGAGTTACCACTAGCGACTAGCACAGATACGCAGTATTTT	CAISELPLATSTDTQYF
TRBV3-2	-	TRBJ2-7	-	TGTGCCAGCGGCAATAGTCGGGAGGGCCTCTACGAGCAGTACTTC	CASGNSREGLYEQYF
TRBV29-1	TRBD2	TRBJ2-5	-	TGCAGCGTGGGAGCGGGAGTAGAGACCCAGTACTTC	CSVGAGVETQYF
TRBV4-1	TRBD1	TRBJ1-1	few	TGCGCCAGCAGCCAAGTCCCGGGACAGGGAATTGAAGCTTTCTTT	CASSQVPGQGIEAFF
TRBV7-8	-	TRBJ2-6	many	TGTGCCAGCAGCTTCCCGCCCTCTGGGGCCAACGTCCTGACTTTC	CASSFPPSGANVLTF
TRBV5-4	-	TRBJ2-7	-	TGTGCCAGCAGCTTGGAAGGTAGCGGAGGGAGCTACGAGCAGTACTTC	CASSLEGSGGSYEQYF
TRBV5-4	TRBD1	TRBJ1-2	-	TGTGCCAGCAGCTATCGGGACAGACCCCTCTATGGCTACACCTTC	CASSYRDRPLYGYTF
TRBV20-1	-	TRBJ1-5	-	TGCAGTGCTAGAGGTTCCGATCTGCGGGGCAATCAGCCCCAGCATTTT	CSARGSDLRGNQPQHF
TRBV12-3/TRBV12-4	-	TRBJ2-1	-	TGTGCCAGCAGACTCCCCTCAGGTGGGAATGAGCAGTTCTTC	CASRLPSGGNEQFF
TRBV5-4	-	TRBJ2-6	few	TGTGCCAGCAGCGCAGTTAACTCTGGGGCCAACGTCCTGACTTTC	CASSAVNSGANVLTF
TRBV28	TRBD1	TRBJ2-5	-	TGTGCCAGCAGCCACCCCCTATCCGGGACAGGATCCCAAGAGACCCAGTACTTC	CASSHPLSGTGSQETQYF
TRBV6-2/TRBV6-3	TRBD1	TRBJ2-1	-	TGTGCCAGCAGTTACTCGTACGGGACAGGGTCCAATGAGCAGTTCTTC	CASSYSYGTGSNEQFF
TRBV15	-	TRBJ1-1	-	TGTGCCACCAGGGAAGGGGCGGATACTGAAGCTTTCTTT	CATREGADTEAFF
TRBV5-6	TRBD1	TRBJ1-1	-	TGTGCCAGCAGCTTGTACAGGGGTAGAACTGAAGCTTTCTTT	CASSLYRGRTEAFF
TRBV29-1	-	TRBJ2-7	-	TGCAGCGCCGTTCCGAGGCAGGGGAACTCTGGGGAGCAGTACTTC	CSAVPRQGNSGEQYF
TRBV7-9	-	TRBJ2-5	many	TGTGCCAGCAGCCCCTCCTCCCAAGAGACCCAGTACTTC	CASSPSSQETQYF
TRBV2	TRBD2	TRBJ2-5	many	TGTGCCAGCAGTGGCCTAGCGGGGGGATTACAAGAGACCCAGTACTTC	CASSGLAGGLQETQYF
TRBV6-5	TRBD2	TRBJ2-1	few	TGTGCCAGCAGTCCCTATAGCGGGGGGGCATACAATGAGCAGTTCTTC	CASSPYSGGAYNEQFF
TRBV5-6	-	TRBJ1-2	few	TGTGCCAGCAGCTTGAGGGCGCCAACAGGGCGAAACTTTAACTATGGCTACACCTTC	CASSLRAPTGRNFNYGYTF
TRBV6-4	-	TRBJ2-3	few	TGTGCCAGCAGTCGACCAATACCTTCAGGGACAGATACGCAGTATTTT	CASSRPIPSGTDTQYF
TRBV7-6	-	TRBJ1-6	-	TGTGCCAGCAGCTTAGAAGGTTTTGGTTCACCCCTCCACTTT	CASSLEGFGSPLHF
TRBV27	-	TRBJ2-1	many	TGTGCCAGCAGTTTTGGGCAGGGGTACAATGAGCAGTTCTTC	CASSFGQGYNEQFF
TRBV11-2	-	TRBJ2-3	few	TGTGCCAGCAGCTTAATACGGATTAGCACAGATACGCAGTATTTT	CASSLIRISTDTQYF
TRBV6-2/TRBV6-3	-	TRBJ1-5	-	TGTGCCAGCAGTTACACCCAACAGCCCCAGCATTTT	CASSYTQQPQHF